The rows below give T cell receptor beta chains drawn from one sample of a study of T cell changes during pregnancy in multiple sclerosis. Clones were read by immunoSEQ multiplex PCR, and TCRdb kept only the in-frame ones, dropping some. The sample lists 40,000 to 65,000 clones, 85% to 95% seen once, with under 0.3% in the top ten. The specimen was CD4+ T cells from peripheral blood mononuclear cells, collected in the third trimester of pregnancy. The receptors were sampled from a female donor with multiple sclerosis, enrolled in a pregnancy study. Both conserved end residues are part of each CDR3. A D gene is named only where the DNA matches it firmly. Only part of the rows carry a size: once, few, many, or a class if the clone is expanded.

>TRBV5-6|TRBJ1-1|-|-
CASSPRRRGGEAFF
TGTGCCAGCAGCCCGCGACGTCGGGGGGGTGAAGCTTTCTTT
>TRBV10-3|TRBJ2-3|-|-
CAISPGTLTDTQYF
TGTGCCATCAGCCCCGGGACTTTAACAGATACGCAGTATTTT
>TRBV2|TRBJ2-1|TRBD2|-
CASSESLAGANEQFF
TGTGCCAGCAGTGAGTCGTTAGCGGGGGCCAATGAGCAGTTCTTC
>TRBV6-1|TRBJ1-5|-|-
CASSEARFNQPQHF
TGTGCCAGCAGTGAAGCCAGGTTCAATCAGCCCCAGCATTTT
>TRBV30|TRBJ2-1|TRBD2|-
CAWSATSVLSGEQFF
TGTGCCTGGAGTGCGACTAGCGTCCTAAGTGGTGAGCAGTTCTTC
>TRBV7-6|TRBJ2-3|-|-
CASSLALATDTQYF
TGTGCCAGCAGCTTAGCGCTGGCCACAGATACGCAGTATTTT
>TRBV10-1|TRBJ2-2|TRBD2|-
CASSGASGRARTGELFF
TGCGCCAGCAGTGGGGCTAGCGGGAGGGCTCGGACCGGGGAGCTGTTTTTT
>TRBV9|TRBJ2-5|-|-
CASSAYSQETQYF
TGTGCCAGCAGCGCCTACAGTCAAGAGACCCAGTACTTC
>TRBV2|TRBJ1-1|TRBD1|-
CASSEGQGFAFF
TGTGCCAGCAGTGAAGGACAGGGGTTCGCTTTCTTT
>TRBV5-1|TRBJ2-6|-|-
CASSRGSGANVLTF
TGCGCCAGCAGCCGGGGTTCTGGGGCCAACGTCCTGACTTTC
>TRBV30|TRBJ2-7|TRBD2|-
CAWDRLAGGPGEQYF
TGTGCCTGGGATCGACTAGCGGGAGGGCCCGGGGAGCAGTACTTC
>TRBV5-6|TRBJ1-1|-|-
CASSLEPGTEAFF
TGTGCCAGCAGCTTGGAGCCAGGCACTGAAGCTTTCTTT
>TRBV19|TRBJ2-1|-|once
CASSIVVTAYNEQFF
TGTGCCAGTAGTATAGTAGTTACAGCCTACAATGAGCAGTTCTTC
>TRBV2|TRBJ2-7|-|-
CASSPSYEQYF
TGTGCCAGCAGTCCGTCCTACGAGCAGTACTTC
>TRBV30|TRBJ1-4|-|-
CASDSATNEKLFF
TGTGCCTCCGACAGTGCAACTAATGAAAAACTGTTTTTT
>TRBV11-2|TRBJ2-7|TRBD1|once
CASSLTGDYEQYF
TGTGCCAGCAGCCTGACAGGGGACTACGAGCAGTACTTC
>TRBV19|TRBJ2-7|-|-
CASSIKGGQGVGEQYF
TGTGCCAGTAGTATAAAAGGAGGGCAGGGAGTGGGAGAGCAGTACTTC
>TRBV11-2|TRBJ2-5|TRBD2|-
CASSLDPGLAGKTQYF
TGTGCCAGCAGCTTAGACCCCGGGCTAGCGGGGAAGACCCAGTACTTC
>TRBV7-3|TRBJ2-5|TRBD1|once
CASSLQGAQETQYF
TGTGCCAGCAGCTTACAGGGGGCACAAGAGACCCAGTACTTC
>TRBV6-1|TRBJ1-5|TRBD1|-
CASSIQGLDQPQHF
TGTGCCAGCAGTATACAGGGGCTTGATCAGCCCCAGCATTTT
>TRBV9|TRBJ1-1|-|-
CASSAASDTEAFF
TGTGCCAGCAGCGCCGCTTCGGACACTGAAGCTTTCTTT
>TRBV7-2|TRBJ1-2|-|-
CASSLATGAGSANYGYTF
TGTGCCAGCAGCTTAGCCACCGGAGCGGGTTCAGCTAACTATGGCTACACCTTC
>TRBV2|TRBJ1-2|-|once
CASSGGANYGYTF
TGTGCCAGCAGTGGGGGGGCTAACTATGGCTACACCTTC
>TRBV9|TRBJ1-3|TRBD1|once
CASSPMPVDRGPGNTIYF
TGTGCCAGCAGCCCGATGCCCGTGGACAGGGGGCCAGGAAACACCATATATTTT
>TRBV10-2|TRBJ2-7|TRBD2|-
CASRLAGGDYEQYF
TGCGCCAGTCGGCTAGCGGGAGGGGATTACGAGCAGTACTTC
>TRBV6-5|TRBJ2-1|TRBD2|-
CASRASGRQNEQFF
TGTGCCAGCAGGGCTAGCGGGAGGCAGAATGAGCAGTTCTTC
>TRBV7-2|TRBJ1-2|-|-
CASSQFSGGDYGYTF
TGTGCCAGCAGCCAGTTTTCGGGGGGCGACTATGGCTACACCTTC
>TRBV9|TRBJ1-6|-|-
CASSVSPAYNSPLHF
TGTGCCAGCAGCGTAAGCCCTGCTTATAATTCACCCCTCCACTTT
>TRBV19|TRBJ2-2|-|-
CASSMVSGIGELFF
TGTGCCAGTAGTATGGTGTCGGGTATCGGGGAGCTGTTTTTT
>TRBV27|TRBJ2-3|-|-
CASSFRGNSDTQYF
TGTGCCAGCAGTTTCCGGGGGAATTCAGATACGCAGTATTTT
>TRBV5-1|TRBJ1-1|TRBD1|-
CASSPGQGNTEAFF
TGCGCCAGCAGCCCGGGACAGGGGAACACTGAAGCTTTCTTT
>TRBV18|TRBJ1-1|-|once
CASSPPVRGVNTEAFF
TGTGCCAGCTCACCACCGGTGCGCGGAGTGAACACTGAAGCTTTCTTT
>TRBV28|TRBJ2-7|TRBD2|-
CASRPGLAGVEQYF
TGTGCCAGCAGGCCGGGACTAGCGGGAGTCGAGCAGTACTTC
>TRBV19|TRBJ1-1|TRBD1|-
CASSTSGTGVNTEAFF
TGTGCCAGTAGTACCTCCGGGACAGGGGTGAACACTGAAGCTTTCTTT
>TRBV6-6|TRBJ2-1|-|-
CATARLNYNEQFF
TGTGCCACCGCGCGCCTAAACTACAATGAGCAGTTCTTC
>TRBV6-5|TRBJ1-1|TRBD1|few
CASSYTTGAVTEAFF
TGTGCCAGCAGTTACACGACAGGGGCTGTCACTGAAGCTTTCTTT
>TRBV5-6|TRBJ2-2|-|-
CASSLAGGAARGELFF
TGTGCCAGCAGCTTGGCTGGTGGGGCAGCCCGCGGGGAGCTGTTTTTT
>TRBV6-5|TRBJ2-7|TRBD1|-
CASRTGGSYEQYF
TGTGCCAGCAGAACAGGGGGGTCCTACGAGCAGTACTTC
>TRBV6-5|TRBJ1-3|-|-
CASSYSGGNTIYF
TGTGCCAGCAGTTACTCCGGGGGAAACACCATATATTTT
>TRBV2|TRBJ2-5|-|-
CASSGSGETQYF
TGTGCCAGCAGTGGAAGCGGGGAGACCCAGTACTTC
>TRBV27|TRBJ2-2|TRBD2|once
CASRRGREGGELFF
TGTGCCAGCCGTCGGGGGCGGGAGGGCGGGGAGCTGTTTTTT
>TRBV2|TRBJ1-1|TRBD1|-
CASSSTGGLNTEAFF
TGTGCCAGCAGTTCGACAGGGGGCCTGAACACTGAAGCTTTCTTT
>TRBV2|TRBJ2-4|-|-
CASSTTTLAKNIQYF
TGTGCCAGCAGTACCACTACCCTAGCCAAAAACATTCAGTACTTC
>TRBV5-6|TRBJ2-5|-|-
CASSLRGGGWGETQYF
TGTGCCAGCAGCTTGAGGGGGGGAGGCTGGGGAGAGACCCAGTACTTC
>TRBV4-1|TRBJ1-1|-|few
CASSRPQGKAFF
TGCGCCAGCAGCCGACCACAGGGAAAAGCTTTCTTT
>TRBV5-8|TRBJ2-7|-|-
CASSQFADNYEQYF
TGTGCCAGCAGCCAGTTCGCGGACAACTACGAGCAGTACTTC